This T cell receptor beta chain was retrieved from a study of Graves' ophthalmopathy and Graves' hyperthyroidism listed by TCRdb under 2018. Study-wide context: Peripheral blood was collected at initial diagnosis, prior to any treatment. The independent validation cohort included around 19 hyperthyroidism patients plus 17 patients who later progressed from hyperthyroidism to ophthalmopathy. Following sample collection, hyperthyroidism patients were given methimazole at a starting dose of 30 mg daily, and ophthalmopathy patients were given high-dose intravenous methylprednisolone. A discovery set of 95 to 100 patients (around 40 ophthalmopathy, 55 to 65 stable hyperthyroidism) was enrolled to explore V-J signatures distinguishing ophthalmopathy from hyperthyroidism. In five or six hyperthyroidism patients, T-cell repertoires of thyroid tissue and blood were compared. In total, 120 to 150 blood samples were TCR-sequenced: approximately 42 ophthalmopathy, about 75 hyperthyroidism and some 17 hyperthyroidism-to-ophthalmopathy patients. The study used TCR beta repertoire signatures to distinguish Graves' ophthalmopathy from Graves' hyperthyroidism and to predict progression to ophthalmopathy. For training and testing, the 100 or so patients in the discovery cohort were randomly divided in a 7:3 ratio.

For repertoire sequencing, the TCR beta CDR3 regions were amplified from RNA transcripts. HTBI primers and the Qiagen OneStep RT-PCR kit were used in a first-round RT-PCR, which was followed by a second-round multiplex PCR, size selection and purification. Sequencing of the libraries was carried out on an Illumina HiSeq2000 in paired-end mode with 100 bp reads. Regarding the original processing steps: Reads were processed with SOAPnuke, discarding reads with adapters, uncalled bases, mean Phred below 15, or no exact constant-primer or identifier match. COPE v1.2.5 was used to merge the high-quality paired reads. Each unique nucleotide sequence was treated as a clonotype, and MiTCR v1.1 was used to align the clonotypes to the IMGT TRB V, D and J references. The analysis was limited to V-J combinations with a frequency above 0.0001, which together covered 99.2% of the repertoires. For each V-J combination, a TCR clonal expansion and chaos score was defined as F50 clonal expansion divided by the chaos observed in the TCRdist matrix. Welch's t-statistics and random forest were used to reduce features to about 13 V-J combinations, which were fed into a naive Bayes classifier. The similarity between thyroid and blood repertoires was quantified using the Morisita-Horn index. TCRdb's own reprocessing of the public reads used fastp at Q25 and MiXCR and kept productive beta chains. Every CDR3 protein is listed once, alongside the most common genes and DNA of its rows. In this record, the V and J calls reflect TCRdb's handling and not the investigators' own analysis. The sample table contains roughly 400,000 distinct CDR3 sequences; only one count was recorded for approximately 15% of them. About 7% of the sample is taken by the ten largest.

What the authors observed across the whole study: Among expanded thyroid clonotypes with frequency above 0.001, most also showed up in blood, which suggests that blood repertoires may reflect the thyroid immune response. No statistical method was used to set the sample size in advance, and the investigators knew which group each participant was assigned to. In validation, the model predicted ophthalmopathy progression with 70.59% sensitivity and around 72% specificity; approximately 12 predicted patients were CT-confirmed with GO in a median of approximately 6.5 months. The 13-signature model separated ophthalmopathy from stable hyperthyroidism with around 90% sensitivity and about 84% specificity in cross-validation, and 80%/75% in the test set.

Hyperthyroidism was defined as stable when no progression to ophthalmopathy occurred within 18 months of follow-up. Patients with hyperthyroidism were aged 18 to 65 years, had been newly diagnosed, and had a disease duration of less than 2 months. Patients with other autoimmune diseases, uncontrolled infections, pregnancy or lactation were excluded from the study. Diagnosis relied on clinical symptoms, serum thyroxine, TRAb, thyroid ultrasound and orbital computed tomography. Ficoll-Paque density gradient centrifugation was used to isolate PBMCs from 8 to 10 ml of fresh peripheral blood. Trizol reagent was used to extract the total RNA, and its quality was then checked on an Agilent 2100 Bioanalyzer. At the junction V is shortened by 5 bases and J by 0 bases; bases outside the gene matches: 8. The cysteine opens and the phenylalanine closes a CDR3 of 16 amino acids. Only the CDR3 portion is preserved as DNA: 48 bases, with reading frame beginning at the first base. Reading the germline V gene (reference sequence) gives CDR1 LNHDA and CDR2 SQIVND.

Concerning this clonotype: Its antigen has not been determined. Qualities for individual bases were not recorded, and no much larger clone is one base off.

The TCR sequence derives from a woman aged 18-29 years with stable Graves' hyperthyroidism. Donor details come from another sample of the same person, matched by shared clones. The chain joins TRBV19 to TRBJ1-1, with 8 central nucleotides matching TRBD1. Specimen: peripheral blood. The DNA sequence is given as TGTGCCAGTAGTCTGGACAGGGACTGGATGAACACTGAAGCTTTCTTT. It is translated as CASSLDRDWMNTEAFF.